Reported below is one T cell receptor (beta chain). This clone occurred once. The clone's antigen remains unknown. Nothing much larger sits one base from this clone, and base qualities are not available. Library creation used the immunoSEQ multiplex PCR assay. Per the source publication's procedure: A statistical classification framework was built to diagnose cytomegalovirus status from the catalog of TCR beta chain sequences. This immuneACCESS table, as held by TCRdb, lists in-frame sequences with V and J called but not all clones. Of the missing ones, under half trace to an unresolved V gene in checked studies; the others have no known cause. The D gene and trimming were derived from the DNA, and the V and J assignments and clone size from that table. In all, the sample holds under 250,000 clones, and over 65% of those were seen once. Roughly 5.5% of the sample lies in the top ten. Between the V and J ends, shortened by 5 bases and 4 bases respectively, the junction contains 11 bases. Measured from the cysteine to the phenylalanine, the CDR3 is 13 residues long. Only the CDR3 DNA stays, 39 bases, in frame from base 1. CDR1 and CDR2, per the germline V gene (reference sequence), are GTSNPN and SVGIG.

The data originate from a study of cytomegalovirus exposure and HLA in healthy donors (dated by TCRdb to about 2017). In terms of the full investigation: The 650 to 750 repertoires of the first cohort and the 120 validation repertoires were produced on the same platform, according to a later analysis. To predict cytomegalovirus infection status, the study brought together high-throughput TCR immunosequencing, statistical association of individual TCRs with disease status, and machine learning. The study aimed to test whether cataloging public T cell receptors could reveal signatures of past pathogen exposure. Besides the first cohort of roughly 660 subjects, a separate validation cohort made up of roughly 120 different subjects was used.

Paper-wide results and their limitations: Subsequent analysis determined that TCRs grouped into clusters in the first cohort also showed a tendency toward co-occurrence across the 120 validation repertoires, and approximately 93% of cluster scores exceeded 0. The study listed 164 TCR beta chains as associated with cytomegalovirus. It was suggested by the authors that the approach could potentially be generalized to other disease states and immunological phenotypes. Most TCR sequences were observed very rarely across donors, whereas some public TCRs were present in many individuals. The classifier was reported to diagnose cytomegalovirus status with high specificity and sensitivity in both the original cohort and the validation cohort. A few of the identified cytomegalovirus-associated TCR beta chains were confirmed in vitro to be specific for cytomegalovirus antigens. A later analysis lacked HLA typing for the validation cohort, so it scored co-occurrence in that cohort across all 110 or so repertoires.

Donors formed part of the validation cohort, which comprised fewer than 150 subjects and was distinct from the first cohort of several hundred subjects. The chain joins TRBV30 to TRBJ1-4; a tentative D call is TRBD1 (6 bases match). The sequencing input was PBMCs. The TCR was taken from a woman between 18 and 29 years old in good health and CMV-seronegative. The CDR3 region: CAWAGDFNEKLFF. The DNA is TGTGCCTGGGCAGGGGACTTTAATGAAAAACTGTTTTTT.